The TCR beta chain under discussion was sequenced for a study of CD8+CD57+ T cells in acquired aplastic anemia. On the study more broadly: The study obtained 9 million to 11 million reads on average for CD4+ cells from healthy donors. General study results and limits: The same twenty-nine CD8+ CDR3 sequences occurred in patients and in controls. Patients did not significantly differ from controls in CD8+ Simpson's diversity.

TCR beta VDJ and CDR3 were profiled, and genomic DNA was the template. From the reads, TCRdb called clonotypes with MiXCR, one entry per CDR3 protein. The data show about 190,000 distinct CDR3 sequences, around 59% seen once. CDR3 size: 14 residues. V was shortened by 3 bases and J by 1 base, with 8 bases between the two germline ends. Looked up from germline, CDR1 is SGHTA and CDR2 is FQGNSA. Worth noting for this clonotype: Its antigen is unidentified.

The receptor's source is a human donor in good health, serving as a control. V gene TRBV7-2 combines with J gene TRBJ2-3; D unresolved. Sequencing was done on a sample of sorted CD4+, CD8+, or CD8+CD57+ T cells (not recorded which) from PBMCs. The CDR3 DNA sequence: TGTGCCAGCAGCTTCGTAAGGGGCACAGATACGCAGTATTTT. Its translation is CASSFVRGTDTQYF.